One and the same sample provided the 29 T cell receptor beta chains below, sequenced in a study of patients and donors after allogeneic stem cell transplantation. Via MiXCR, TCRdb re-called the RT-PCR reads, giving one row per CDR3 protein. The sample holds about 200,000 distinct CDR3 sequences; more than 35% are singletons and the top ten take less than 40%. Material for sequencing was blood, either unsorted or a sorted T cell fraction (not recorded which). The receptors were sampled from a human donor who was either an allogeneic HSCT recipient or a stem cell or donor lymphocyte infusion donor (not recorded which). It is not recorded whose cells these are; they may come from a transplant donor.

This clonotype was observed a few times. The gene calls are TRBV10-3 and TRBJ2-1; D unclear. The length of the CDR3 is 14 residues. The germline gives CDR1 ENHRY, CDR2 SYGVKD. V lost 7 bases and J 7 bases, leaving 17 bases between the germline ends. In nucleotides, the CDR3 is TGTGCCATCATATTCCTTCTTATGGGGAATGAGCAGTTCTTC. Translation: CAIIFLLMGNEQFF.

The V call is TRBV7-2, the J call TRBJ1-5, with D maybe TRBD1 (5 bases). Germline assignment: CDR1 SGHTA and CDR2 FQGNSA. V was shortened by 4 bases and J by 6 bases, with 19 bases between the two germline ends. The CDR3 is 16 residues long. CDR3 amino acids: CASSSERTIVGQPQHF. For the CDR3, the DNA is TGTGCCAGCAGCTCAGAGCGGACAATCGTAGGTCAGCCCCAGCATTTT.

This clonotype was recorded a few times. The rearrangement links TRBV3-1 to TRBJ1-2; no definite D call. Germline CDR1 LGHDT, CDR2 YNNKEL (reference sequence). This CDR3 has 12 amino acids. V lost 1 base and J 4 bases, leaving 4 bases between the germline ends. CDR3 protein: CASSQGGYGYTF. CDR3 DNA: TGTGCCAGCAGCCAAGGTGGCTATGGCTACACCTTC.

At least ten counts were recorded for this clonotype. The chain combines TRBV29-1 with TRBJ1-1, with D perhaps matching TRBD1 (6 bases). V was pared by 7 bases and J by 2 bases, with 14 bases between. This CDR3 comprises 13 residues. Germline lookup yields CDR1 SQVTM and CDR2 ANQGSEA. CDR3 loop: CSGQAGRNTEAFF. CDR3 DNA: TGCAGCGGACAGGCGGGGCGTAACACTGAAGCTTTCTTT.

This clonotype occurred a few times. The V and J genes are TRBV21-1 and TRBJ1-2; the D call of TRBD1 is as the table states it, not checked on the DNA. TRBV21-1 is a pseudogene segment. The CDR3 is made up of 14 amino acids. The chain's CDR3 is CAKSTGHLSYGYTF. CDR3 nucleotides: TGTGCCAAATCGACAGGGCATTTATCCTATGGCTACACCTTC.

This clonotype was seen a handful of times. The chain uses TRBV5-1 and TRBJ1-1; TRBD1 aligns across 9 bases. Germline V gives CDR1 SGHRS, CDR2 YFSETQ. This CDR3 region has 14 residues. The trim removed 0 bases at V and 8 bases at J, leaving 5 bases unmatched. The CDR3 nucleotides are TGCGCCAGCAGCTTGGACAGGGGGCTCGGAGAAGCTTTCTTT. It codes for CASSLDRGLGEAFF.

The V and J genes are TRBV12-3 or TRBV12-4 and TRBJ2-1, with TRBD2 matching over 7 bases. The CDR3 spans 16 residues. V lost 6 bases, J lost 6 bases, and 14 bases stayed unmatched. The CDR3 spells CASRMAGSGKSNEQFF. The CDR3 nucleotides are TGTGCCAGCAGGATGGCCGGAAGCGGGAAGTCCAATGAGCAGTTCTTC.

The chain links TRBV2 to TRBJ2-1; no firm D call. Germline V CDR1 and CDR2: SNHLY, FYNNEI. The CDR3 is made up of 14 amino acids. Trimming pared 8 bases from V and 8 bases from J, leaving 19 bases between. The CDR3 coding sequence is TGTGCCAGCGAACCCTTTAGAAACGGAGATGAGCAGTTCTTC. It codes for CASEPFRNGDEQFF.

This clonotype was detected a few times. The chain has TRBV5-6 and TRBJ1-5; no clear D. The germline V gene encodes CDR1 SGHDT and CDR2 YYEEEE. Trimming took 0 bases from V and 5 from J, leaving 9 bases between them. The CDR3 spans 14 residues. CDR3 region: CASSLAGPHQPQHF. The CDR3, as DNA: TGTGCCAGCAGCTTGGCGGGTCCCCATCAGCCCCAGCATTTT.

This clonotype has a handful of counts. This chain uses TRBV5-1 with TRBJ2-7; TRBD1 agrees at 9 bases. Germline CDR1 and CDR2: SGHRS and YFSETQ. The J segment lost 0 bases and the V segment lost 2 bases, leaving 3 bases of the junction unmatched. This CDR3 region has 15 residues. The DNA of the CDR3 is TGCGCCAGCAGCTTAGAGGGACAGGGCTCCTACGAGCAGTACTTC. This sequence encodes CASSLEGQGSYEQYF.

A few counts support this clonotype. This chain joins TRBV3-1 and TRBJ2-7; TRBD2 agrees at 8 bases. V shed 4 bases and J 5 bases; nucleotides not matched to a gene: 13. Germline CDR1 is LGHDT and CDR2 is YNNKEL (reference sequence). There are 16 residues in the CDR3. The CDR3 sequence: CASSLLKTSALHEQYF. In nucleotides, the CDR3 is TGTGCCAGCAGCCTACTAAAGACTAGCGCTCTCCACGAGCAGTACTTC.

This chain links TRBV18 with TRBJ1-6, with no clear D. The CDR3 runs to 15 residues. Deletions cut 2 bases from V and 7 bases from J, with 12 bases between. Germline V gene lookup returns CDR1 KGHSH and CDR2 LQKENI. CDR3 in DNA: TGTGCCAGCTCACCAATGAGGGCGGGGAATTCACCCCTCCACTTT. Translating gives CASSPMRAGNSPLHF.

The genes are TRBV24-1 and TRBJ2-2; D is uncertain. The CDR3 loop spans 14 amino acids. V was shortened by 1 base and J by 5 bases, with 7 bases between the two germline ends. Germline V CDR1 and CDR2: KGHDR, SFDVKD. The chain's CDR3 is CATSDFYGTGELFF. The CDR3 coding sequence is TGTGCCACCAGTGATTTCTACGGTACCGGGGAGCTGTTTTTT.

The chain couples TRBV28 to TRBJ2-2; TRBD2 matches 11 bases. The V segment lost 1 base and the J segment 2 bases; nucleotides outside the gene matches: 3. CDR1 MDHEN and CDR2 SYDVKM come from the germline V gene. The CDR3 contains 17 residues. The CDR3 nucleotides are TGTGCCAGCAGTTTATCGGGACTAGCGGACAACACCGGGGAGCTGTTTTTT. It codes for CASSLSGLADNTGELFF.

The V gene is TRBV7-3, the J gene TRBJ2-1, with D possibly being TRBD1 (5 bases). The length of the CDR3 is 15 residues. V was shortened by 2 bases and J by 0 bases, with 8 bases between the two germline ends. Looked up from germline, CDR1 is SGHTA and CDR2 is FQGTGA. The CDR3: CASSLGAVSYNEQFF. The DNA for the CDR3 is TGTGCCAGCAGCTTAGGGGCCGTCTCCTACAATGAGCAGTTCTTC.

The rearrangement links TRBV12-3 or TRBV12-4 to TRBJ1-2; D might be TRBD1 (5 bases). Trimming pared 2 bases from V and 2 bases from J, leaving 12 bases between. This CDR3 has 15 amino acids. CDR3 residues: CASSLNRGRNYGYTF. As DNA, the CDR3 is TGTGCCAGCAGTTTAAACCGGGGGAGAAACTATGGCTACACCTTC.

The sample holds a few counts of this clonotype. The rearrangement uses TRBV7-2 and TRBJ1-1; D possibly corresponds to TRBD1 (5 bases). Germline CDR1 reads SGHTA; CDR2 reads FQGNSA. The CDR3 contains 15 residues. Trimming cost V 0 bases and J 4 bases, with 12 bases left between them. The CDR3 reads CASSLAPAGGTEAFF. CDR3 nucleotides: TGTGCCAGCAGCTTAGCCCCAGCCGGGGGCACTGAAGCTTTCTTT.

This chain connects TRBV5-1 to TRBJ1-1; tentative D call: TRBD1 (5 bases). CDR1 is SGHRS, CDR2 YFSETQ, per germline. The CDR3 extends over 14 amino acids. The V end lost 3 bases, the J end lost 2 bases, and 11 bases lay between the germline ends. CDR3 loop: CASSWRDGNTEAFF. CDR3 in DNA: TGCGCCAGCAGCTGGCGGGACGGTAACACTGAAGCTTTCTTT. Complete variable domain (other parts from reference TRBV5-1 and TRBJ1-1): KAGVTQTPRYLIKTRGQQVTLSCSPISGHRSVSWYQQTPGQGLQFLFEYFSETQRNKGNFPGRFSGRQFSNSRSEMNVSTLELGDSALYLCASSWRDGNTEAFFGQGTRLTVV.

The gene calls are TRBV12-3 or TRBV12-4 and TRBJ2-1, with D perhaps matching TRBD1 (6 bases). The CDR3 is 17 residues long. Trimming removed 6 bases from V and 1 base from J, with 19 bases in between. Here the CDR3 DNA reads TGTGCCAGCAGCCCAGGGTCCGGGACACCTTCCTACAATGAGCAGTTCTTC. It translates to CASSPGSGTPSYNEQFF.

The chain has TRBV29-1 and TRBJ1-5; D is undetermined. Per germline, CDR1 SQVTM and CDR2 ANQGSEA. Trimming removed 6 bases at V and 4 bases at J, with 10 bases between. The CDR3 is made up of 12 amino acids. CDR3 sequence reads: CSVQELNQPQHF. CDR3 in DNA: TGCAGCGTCCAAGAACTAAATCAGCCCCAGCATTTT. Combining the CDR3 with reference TRBV29-1 and TRBJ1-5 gives the whole variable domain SAVISQKPSRDICQRGTSLTIQCQVDSQVTMMFWYRQQPGQSLTLIATANQGSEATYESGFVIDKFPISRPNLTFSTLTVSNMSPEDSSIYLCSVQELNQPQHFGDGTRLSIL.

The genes are TRBV5-1 and TRBJ2-1; 9 bases are shared with TRBD2. This CDR3 is 16 amino acids long. Germline trimming cut 5 bases from V and 7 bases from J; bases unmatched to any gene: 13. The germline CDR1 and CDR2 sequences are SGHRS and YFSETQ. As DNA, the CDR3 is TGCGCCAGCAGGGTATGGCGCCTAGCGGGACCAAATGAGCAGTTCTTC. Translated, it gives CASRVWRLAGPNEQFF. The full variable domain, in which reference TRBV5-1 and TRBJ2-1 provide the parts outside the CDR3, is KAGVTQTPRYLIKTRGQQVTLSCSPISGHRSVSWYQQTPGQGLQFLFEYFSETQRNKGNFPGRFSGRQFSNSRSEMNVSTLELGDSALYLCASRVWRLAGPNEQFFGPGTRLTVL.

This clonotype has only a few counts. The rearrangement uses TRBV4-2 and TRBJ1-2, with 8 nucleotides matching TRBD1. Germline V gives CDR1 LGHNA, CDR2 YNFKEQ. This CDR3 has 16 residues. V lost 2 bases and J lost 8; bases outside the gene matches: 13. The CDR3 DNA reads as TGTGCCAGCAGCCAACCCGGGACAGGCGCAACGGCGGGCTACACCTTC. Its translation is CASSQPGTGATAGYTF.

The V and J genes are TRBV4-3 and TRBJ1-1, with unresolved D. V was pared by 0 bases and J by 0 bases, with 14 bases between. The germline CDR1 and CDR2 sequences are LGHNA and YSLEER. The CDR3 spans 17 residues. CDR3 region: CASSQDRESSMNTEAFF. Written as DNA, the CDR3 is TGCGCCAGCAGCCAAGATAGGGAGTCCTCAATGAACACTGAAGCTTTCTTT.

The chain has TRBV7-8 and TRBJ2-1; 12 bases agree with TRBD2. The length of the CDR3 is 19 residues. Germline CDR1 SGHVS, CDR2 FQNEAQ. The V and J ends lost 5 bases and 3 bases, in that order; junction bases with no gene match: 14. This CDR3 reads CASSPNRASGRVVYNEQFF. In DNA form, the CDR3 reads TGTGCCAGCAGCCCAAATCGGGCTAGCGGGAGGGTAGTCTACAATGAGCAGTTCTTC.

The V gene is TRBV5-6, the J gene TRBJ2-1; possible D gene TRBD1, 6 bases. The V gene's germline CDR1 is SGHDT and CDR2 YYEEEE. The CDR3 is made up of 13 amino acids. V lost 7 bases, J lost 8 bases, and 16 bases lay in between. The CDR3 spells CASGGPGRDEQFF. CDR3 DNA sequence: TGTGCCAGCGGGGGCCCGGGGCGGGATGAGCAGTTCTTC.

This clonotype was picked up a small number of times. V gene TRBV29-1 combines with J gene TRBJ1-4; possible D gene TRBD1, 5 bases. The CDR3 loop spans 13 amino acids. V was shortened by 5 bases and J by 5 bases, with 12 bases between the two germline ends. Per the germline V gene, CDR1 is SQVTM and CDR2 is ANQGSEA. In DNA form, the CDR3 reads TGCAGCGTTCGGGGGGACGGGAATGAAAAACTGTTTTTT. As protein: CSVRGDGNEKLFF.

The V gene is TRBV6-2 or TRBV6-3, the J gene TRBJ2-2; D uncertain. This CDR3 is 15 amino acids long. CDR1 and CDR2 from the germline V gene are MNHEY and SVGEGT. Trimming shortened V by 1 base and J by 1 base, and 7 bases separated the two germline ends. CDR3 sequence: CASSYYSLNTGELFF. The CDR3 DNA is TGTGCCAGCAGTTACTACAGTTTGAACACCGGGGAGCTGTTTTTT.

Only one count was recorded for this clonotype. The J gene is TRBJ1-1, the V gene TRBV5-4; D is unresolved. V dropped 5 bases and J dropped 8 bases, with 10 bases sitting between them. Germline assignment: CDR1 SGHNT and CDR2 YYREEE (reference sequence). The CDR3 sequence is 11 residues long. The DNA for the CDR3 is TGTGCCAGCAGTACGGACGGCGAAGCTTTCTTT. Residues: CASSTDGEAFF.

V usage is TRBV12-3 or TRBV12-4 and J usage is TRBJ2-1; 12 positions agree with TRBD2. This CDR3 contains 14 residues. Trimming cost V 6 bases and J 7 bases; bases outside gene matches: 4. This chain's CDR3 is CASSRLAGVNEQFF. For the CDR3, the DNA is TGTGCCAGCAGCCGACTAGCGGGAGTAAATGAGCAGTTCTTC.